These 8 T cell receptor beta chains originate from one sample sequenced in a study of T cells after yellow fever vaccination. TCRdb fed the 5' RACE reads into MiXCR, producing one record per CDR3 protein. The sample holds some 550,000 distinct CDR3 sequences, about 19% seen once. The source was PBMCs, collected 15 days after the yellow fever booster vaccination. The receptor source for this set is a young man who received the YFV17D yellow fever vaccine.

The CDR3 loop is CASSWTGVGIDTQYF. As DNA, the CDR3 is TGTGCCAGCAGTTGGACAGGGGTGGGGATAGATACGCAGTATTTT. The chain has TRBV27 and TRBJ2-3, with 9 bases that match TRBD1. The V gene end was trimmed by 4 bases and the J gene end by 5 bases; junction bases not matched to a gene: 7. Per the germline V gene, CDR1 is MNHEY and CDR2 is SMNVEV (reference sequence). The CDR3 is made up of 15 amino acids.

Only a few counts were recorded for this clonotype. The rearrangement joins TRBV27 to TRBJ2-3, with TRBD2 matching 8 bases. CDR3 size: 16 residues. Germline V gene data show CDR1 as MNHEY and CDR2 as SMNVEV (reference sequence). Losses at the gene ends were 8 bases for V and 4 bases for J; bases not matched to a gene: 14. The chain's CDR3 is CASGSLLAEGADTQYF. Here the CDR3 DNA reads TGTGCCAGCGGCTCCTTACTAGCGGAGGGGGCAGATACGCAGTATTTT.

This clonotype occurred a few times. V and J are TRBV7-2 and TRBJ1-1, with 8 bases that match TRBD1. V dropped 6 bases and J dropped 7; count of bases not matched to a gene: 13. CDR1 is SGHTA and CDR2 is FQGNSA in the germline V gene. The CDR3 has 15 residues. DNA for the CDR3: TGTGCCAGCAGACTCGACCCGGGACAGGAGAATGAAGCTTTCTTT. Its protein is CASRLDPGQENEAFF.

This sequence joins TRBV27 and TRBJ2-1; TRBD2 matches at 11 bases. V trimming: 6 bases; J trimming: 7 bases; junction bases outside the gene matches: 8. The germline V gene has CDR1 MNHEY and CDR2 SMNVEV (reference sequence). CDR3 length: 15 amino acids. This CDR3 reads CASSELAGAENEQFF. The CDR3 DNA is TGTGCCAGCAGCGAACTAGCGGGAGCGGAAAATGAGCAGTTCTTC.

This clonotype appeared a few times. The V call is TRBV7-2, the J call TRBJ1-1; no clear D. Trimming cost V 3 bases and J 2 bases, with 10 bases left between them. The length of the CDR3 is 14 residues. The germline CDR1 and CDR2 sequences are SGHTA and FQGNSA. The CDR3 region is CASSLAPPNTEAFF. The DNA of the CDR3 is TGTGCCAGCAGCTTGGCGCCACCCAACACTGAAGCTTTCTTT.

In its sample, this clonotype was seen a few times. This chain joins TRBV7-9 and TRBJ2-5; tentatively, D is TRBD1 (5 bases). CDR3 size: 15 residues. From germline, CDR1 is SEHNR and CDR2 FQNEAQ (reference sequence). V was cut by 2 bases and J by 4 bases, with 14 bases left in between. The CDR3 here is CASSLRGRRAETQYF. The DNA of the CDR3 is TGTGCCAGCAGCTTAAGGGGCAGGCGAGCAGAGACCCAGTACTTC. The complete variable domain, with remaining parts taken from reference TRBV7-9 and TRBJ2-5, reads DTGVSQNPRHKITKRGQNVTFRCDPISEHNRLYWYRQTLGQGPEFLTYFQNEAQLEKSRLLSDRFSAERPKGSFSTLEIQRTEQGDSAMYLCASSLRGRRAETQYFGPGTRLLVL.

This clonotype was detected only a few times. V gene TRBV28 combines with J gene TRBJ1-2; 7 nucleotides agree with TRBD1. J lost 6 bases, V lost 2 bases, and 6 bases had no gene match. Germline values: CDR1 MDHEN, CDR2 SYDVKM. This CDR3 is built from 14 residues. CDR3 protein: CASSLAGGLDGYTF. The CDR3 bases are TGTGCCAGCAGTTTAGCAGGGGGGCTGGATGGCTACACCTTC.

This clonotype was seen a handful of times. CDR3 bases: TGTGCCAGCAGCTTAAGCGGGGCTCACAATGAGCAGTTCTTC. This sequence encodes CASSLSGAHNEQFF. The chain recombines TRBV7-9 with TRBJ2-1; TRBD2 aligns across 7 bases. J lost 5 bases, V lost 2 bases, and 3 bases had no gene match. The length of the CDR3 is 14 residues. Germline V gives CDR1 SEHNR, CDR2 FQNEAQ (reference sequence).